The next 17 T cell receptor beta chains were all read from a single sample in a study of T cell repertoires in cytomegalovirus infection. TCRdb re-analysed the reads in MiXCR, keeping a single row per CDR3 protein. This sample has 200,000 to 250,000 distinct CDR3 sequences; around two fifths occur once, and the top ten carry 55% to 60%. Their recognized antigens are unknown. Sample: CD8+ T cells from cultured PBMCs, taken from culture after CMV antigen stimulation. These receptors came from a human donor in good health (CMV status not recorded). Some clones in this sample may be carry-over from other donors' samples.

The chain has TRBV12-3 or TRBV12-4 and TRBJ2-7, with D possibly called TRBD1 or TRBD2 (5 bases each). This CDR3 has 12 amino acids. The V gene lost 2 bases and the J gene lost 6 bases, with 8 bases spanning the gap. The chain's CDR3 is CASSLRGTEQYF. The CDR3 DNA is TGTGCCAGCAGTTTAAGAGGGACCGAGCAGTACTTC.

The rearrangement uses TRBV27 and TRBJ2-7; 7 positions agree with TRBD1. Germline V gives CDR1 MNHEY, CDR2 SMNVEV (reference sequence). The length of the CDR3 is 16 residues. The V and J ends lost 0 bases and 2 bases, in that order; junction bases with no gene match: 7. The CDR3: CASSLSGGTVAYEQYF. Written as DNA, the CDR3 is TGTGCCAGCAGTTTATCGGGTGGGACAGTCGCCTACGAGCAGTACTTC.

The chain carries TRBV28 and TRBJ1-5; 10 nucleotides line up with TRBD1. The trim removed 6 bases at V and 5 bases at J, leaving 4 bases unmatched. The CDR3 has 14 residues. Germline V gene sequence: CDR1 MDHEN, CDR2 SYDVKM. The CDR3 here is CASSPTGGHQPQHF. In DNA form, the CDR3 reads TGTGCCAGCAGCCCGACAGGGGGCCATCAGCCCCAGCATTTT.

The V and J genes are TRBV12-3 or TRBV12-4 and TRBJ2-2; 7 nucleotides align to TRBD1. V shed 2 bases and J 5 bases; nucleotides not matched to a gene: 2. The CDR3 covers 14 residues. CDR3 in DNA: TGTGCCAGCAGTTTACAGGGGGAAACCGGGGAGCTGTTTTTT. This encodes CASSLQGETGELFF.

This chain uses TRBV10-3 with TRBJ2-7; 9 nucleotides align to TRBD1. Trimming took 8 bases from V and 5 from J; bases not matched to a gene: 4. This CDR3 has 12 residues. Germline V gene lookup returns CDR1 ENHRY and CDR2 SYGVKD. CDR3 nucleotide sequence: TGTGCCATCCGGACAGGGGTAAACGAGCAGTACTTC. This encodes CAIRTGVNEQYF.

Note on this clonotype: The junction differs from germline at one of its ends, possibly a read error. The chain couples TRBV27 to TRBJ2-7; 10 nucleotides agree with TRBD1. The CDR3 extends over 16 amino acids. CDR1 is MNHEY, CDR2 SMNVEV, per germline (reference sequence). The CDR3, as DNA: TGTGCCAGCAGTTTGACCGGGACAGGGGCAATCCACGAGCCGTACTTC. It codes for CASSLTGTGAIHEPYF.

The rearrangement joins TRBV7-8 to TRBJ1-1, with 7 bases fitting TRBD1. The CDR3 totals 12 residues. In germline, CDR1 is SGHVS, CDR2 FQNEAQ. V lost 6 bases and J lost 8; bases outside the gene matches: 6. CDR3 protein: CASSLQGKEAFF. CDR3 coding DNA: TGTGCCAGCAGTTTACAGGGGAAAGAAGCTTTCTTT.

This chain uses TRBV24-1 with TRBJ2-3; TRBD2 matches 14 bases. In germline, CDR1 is KGHDR, CDR2 SFDVKD. V lost 4 bases and J lost 5; bases outside the gene matches: 7. The CDR3 has 17 residues. The CDR3 nucleotides are TGTGCCACCAGTGAAGGGGGACTAGCGGGGGCCGGAGATACGCAGTATTTT. This sequence encodes CATSEGGLAGAGDTQYF.

The V call is TRBV11-2, the J call TRBJ1-1, with D unclear. The CDR3 consists of 11 residues. Germline CDR1 and CDR2: SGHAT and FQNNGV. V was clipped by 5 bases and J by 6 bases, with 7 bases between them. The CDR3 here is CASSPPPEAFF. CDR3 nucleotide sequence: TGTGCCAGCAGCCCTCCCCCTGAAGCTTTCTTT.

The genes are TRBV7-9 and TRBJ2-7; D remains ambiguous. The V end lost 8 bases, the J end lost 1 base, and 18 bases lay between the germline ends. CDR3 length equals 15 residues. Germline V lookup: CDR1 SEHNR, CDR2 FQNEAQ (reference sequence). The CDR3 loop reads CASCYTLRPSYEQYF. CDR3 bases: TGTGCCAGCTGTTATACTTTGCGTCCATCCTACGAGCAGTACTTC.

This chain joins TRBV20-1 and TRBJ1-1; a possible D gene is TRBD1 (6 bases). Germline lookup yields CDR1 DFQATT and CDR2 SNEGSKA (reference sequence). The CDR3 spans 13 residues. Between the trimmed V and J ends, which lost 3 bases and 0 bases, there was a span of 8 bases. The CDR3 is CSARDRLNTEAFF. CDR3 nucleotides: TGCAGTGCTAGGGACAGATTGAACACTGAAGCTTTCTTT.

The chain employs TRBV10-3 and TRBJ2-2; 11 nucleotides align to TRBD2. V was pared by 10 bases and J by 3 bases, with 10 bases of the junction left unmatched. The CDR3 runs 16 residues. Germline CDR1 reads ENHRY; CDR2 reads SYGVKD. This chain's CDR3 is CATSGGTSGYTGELFF. For the CDR3, the DNA is TGTGCCACCTCTGGTGGGACTAGCGGATACACCGGGGAGCTGTTTTTT.

This clonotype was observed a handful of times. The rearrangement uses TRBV15 and TRBJ2-1; the match to TRBD1 covers 9 bases. CDR3 length: 17 residues. Germline assignment: CDR1 LNHNV and CDR2 YYDKDF (reference sequence). V lost 3 bases, J lost 8 bases, and 14 bases stayed unmatched. The CDR3 nucleotides are TGTGCCACCAGCAGGGTTGGGGGGACAGGGCTTAGTGATGAGCAGTTCTTC. Translating gives CATSRVGGTGLSDEQFF.

This clonotype was detected many times. The genes are TRBV11-2 and TRBJ2-7, with D possibly matching TRBD2 (6 bases). The CDR3 is made up of 15 amino acids. V was trimmed by 5 bases and J by 4 bases, leaving 18 bases between them. Germline CDR1 SGHAT, CDR2 FQNNGV. The CDR3 coding sequence is TGTGCCAGCAGCCTGCGTGAGCTAGCGCATTACGAGCAGTACTTC. Amino acid sequence: CASSLRELAHYEQYF.

V is TRBV27 and J is TRBJ2-7; D perhaps matches TRBD2 (5 bases). CDR1 is MNHEY and CDR2 is SMNVEV in the germline V gene (reference sequence). V lost 4 bases to trimming and J lost 3 bases, with 16 bases between them. CDR3 size: 15 residues. The CDR3: CASSSRGSVVYEQYF. For the CDR3, the DNA is TGTGCCAGCAGTTCCCGGGGTAGCGTCGTCTACGAGCAGTACTTC.

The rearrangement uses TRBV28 and TRBJ1-4; the match to TRBD1 covers 8 bases. V shed 5 bases, J shed 3 bases, and the junction held 5 bases outside the gene matches. Germline lookup yields CDR1 MDHEN and CDR2 SYDVKM. The CDR3 extends over 15 amino acids. The CDR3, as DNA: TGTGCCAGCAGTCACTCGACAGGGGCTAATGAAAAACTGTTTTTT. It is translated as CASSHSTGANEKLFF. The full variable domain, rest sourced from reference TRBV28 and TRBJ1-4, is DVKVTQSSRYLVKRTGEKVFLECVQDMDHENMFWYRQDPGLGLRLIYFSYDVKMKEKGDIPEGYSVSREKKERFSLILESASTNQTSMYLCASSHSTGANEKLFFGSGTQLSVL.

This clonotype was observed many times. The genes are TRBV7-6 and TRBJ2-7; possible D gene TRBD2, 7 bases. The CDR3 loop spans 16 amino acids. CDR1 SGHVS and CDR2 FNYEAQ come from the germline V gene. Trimming took off 0 bases at V and 3 bases at J, with 15 bases between the two ends. The CDR3 reads CASSLAPQGGGYEQYF. The DNA for the CDR3 is TGTGCCAGCAGCTTAGCGCCCCAGGGAGGGGGCTACGAGCAGTACTTC.